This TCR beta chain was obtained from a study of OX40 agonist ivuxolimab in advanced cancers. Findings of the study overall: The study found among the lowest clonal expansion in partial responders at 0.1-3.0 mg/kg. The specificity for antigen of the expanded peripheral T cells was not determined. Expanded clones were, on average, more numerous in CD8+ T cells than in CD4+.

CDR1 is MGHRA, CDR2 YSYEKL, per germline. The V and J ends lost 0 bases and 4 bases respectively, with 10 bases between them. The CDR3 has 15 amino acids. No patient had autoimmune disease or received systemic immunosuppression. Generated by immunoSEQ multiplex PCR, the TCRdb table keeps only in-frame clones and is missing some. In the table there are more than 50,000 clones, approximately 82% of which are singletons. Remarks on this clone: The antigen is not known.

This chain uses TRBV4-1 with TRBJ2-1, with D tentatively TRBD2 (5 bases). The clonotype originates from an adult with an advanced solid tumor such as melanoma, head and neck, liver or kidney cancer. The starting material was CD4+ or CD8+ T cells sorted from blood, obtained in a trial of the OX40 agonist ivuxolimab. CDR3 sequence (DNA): TGCGCCAGCAGCCAAGATCGGACTCCGTACAATGAGCAGTTCTTC. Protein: CASSQDRTPYNEQFF.